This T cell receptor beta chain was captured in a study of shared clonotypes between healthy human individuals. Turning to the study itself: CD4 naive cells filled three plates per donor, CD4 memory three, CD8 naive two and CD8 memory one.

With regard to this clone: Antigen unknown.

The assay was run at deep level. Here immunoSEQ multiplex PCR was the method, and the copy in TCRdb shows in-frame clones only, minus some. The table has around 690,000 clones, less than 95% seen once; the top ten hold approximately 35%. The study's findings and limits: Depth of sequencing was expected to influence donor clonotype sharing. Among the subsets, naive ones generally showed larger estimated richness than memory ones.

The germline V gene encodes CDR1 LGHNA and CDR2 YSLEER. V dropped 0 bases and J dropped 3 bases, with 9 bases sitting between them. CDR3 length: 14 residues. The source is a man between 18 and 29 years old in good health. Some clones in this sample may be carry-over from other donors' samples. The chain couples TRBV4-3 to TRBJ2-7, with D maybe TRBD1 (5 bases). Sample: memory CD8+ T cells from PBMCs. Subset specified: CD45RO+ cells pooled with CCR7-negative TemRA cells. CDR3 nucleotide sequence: TGCGCCAGCAGCCAAGATGGGGCAGACTACGAGCAGTACTTC. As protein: CASSQDGADYEQYF.